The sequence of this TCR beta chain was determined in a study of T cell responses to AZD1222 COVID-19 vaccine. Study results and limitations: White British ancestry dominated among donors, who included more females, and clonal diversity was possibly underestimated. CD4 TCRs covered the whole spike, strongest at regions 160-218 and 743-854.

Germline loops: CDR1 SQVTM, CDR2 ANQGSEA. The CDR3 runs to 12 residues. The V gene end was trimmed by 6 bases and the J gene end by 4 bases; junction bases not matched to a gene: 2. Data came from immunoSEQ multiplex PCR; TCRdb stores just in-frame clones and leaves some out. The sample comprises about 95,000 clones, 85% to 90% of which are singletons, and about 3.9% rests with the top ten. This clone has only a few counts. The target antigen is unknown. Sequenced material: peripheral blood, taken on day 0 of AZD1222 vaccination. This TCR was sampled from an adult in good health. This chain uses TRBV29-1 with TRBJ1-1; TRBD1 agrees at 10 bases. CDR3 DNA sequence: TGCAGCGTGGACAGGGGGAGCACTGAAGCTTTCTTT. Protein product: CSVDRGSTEAFF.